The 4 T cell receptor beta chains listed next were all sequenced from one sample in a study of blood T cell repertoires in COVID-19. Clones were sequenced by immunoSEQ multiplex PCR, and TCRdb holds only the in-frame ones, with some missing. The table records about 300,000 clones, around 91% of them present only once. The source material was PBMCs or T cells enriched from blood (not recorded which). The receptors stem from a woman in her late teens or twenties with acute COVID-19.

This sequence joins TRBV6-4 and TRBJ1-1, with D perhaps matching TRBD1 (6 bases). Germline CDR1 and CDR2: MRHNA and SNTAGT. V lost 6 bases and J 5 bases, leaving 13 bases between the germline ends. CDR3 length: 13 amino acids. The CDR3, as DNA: TGTGCCAGCAGCGCAGGGGCGCGGACTGAAGCTTTCTTT. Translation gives CASSAGARTEAFF.

In DNA form, the CDR3 reads TGTGCCAGCAGCTTCCTCCTGAACACTGAAGCTTTCTTT. It is translated as CASSFLLNTEAFF. This sequence joins TRBV11-2 and TRBJ1-1, with D unresolved. The V gene lost 3 bases and the J gene lost 0 bases, with 5 bases spanning the gap. This CDR3 is 13 amino acids long. Germline lookup yields CDR1 SGHAT and CDR2 FQNNGV.

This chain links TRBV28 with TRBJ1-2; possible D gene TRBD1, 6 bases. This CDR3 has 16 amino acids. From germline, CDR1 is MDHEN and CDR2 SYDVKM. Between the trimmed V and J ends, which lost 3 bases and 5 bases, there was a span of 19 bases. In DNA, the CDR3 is TGTGCCAGCAGTTTTCGCGAGAACAGGGCGGATTATGGCTACACCTTC. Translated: CASSFRENRADYGYTF.

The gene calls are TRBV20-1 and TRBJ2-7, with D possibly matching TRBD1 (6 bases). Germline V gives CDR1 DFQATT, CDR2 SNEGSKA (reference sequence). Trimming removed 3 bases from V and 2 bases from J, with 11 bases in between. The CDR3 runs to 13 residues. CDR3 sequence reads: CSASHRATYEQYF. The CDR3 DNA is TGCAGTGCTAGTCACAGGGCGACCTACGAGCAGTACTTC.